The sample holds one count of the clone carrying this TCR beta chain. What it binds is not known. Other DNA sequences in the same sample also yield this CDR3. This record comes from a study of cytomegalovirus exposure and HLA in healthy donors. Nominally healthy donors were sampled, though unrecorded immune exposures were likely. The study, taken as a whole, reports: Presence/absence analyses supposed approximately even sequencing depth among donors.

Amplification used 60 Vbeta primers and 13 Jbeta primers. The data were produced by immunoSEQ multiplex PCR, yet TCRdb's version contains in-frame clones alone and is incomplete. The table includes some 120,000 clones, around 75% detected once. The length of the CDR3 is 10 residues. Germline CDR1 and CDR2: DFQATT and SNEGSKA (reference sequence). Trimming removed 4 bases from V and 4 bases from J, with 4 bases in between. The chain employs TRBV20-1 and TRBJ2-5; D unclear. Specimen: PBMCs. This TCR came from a young man in good health and CMV-seronegative. CDR3 DNA sequence: TGCAGTGCTACGTTAGAGACCCAGTACTTC. Its translation is CSATLETQYF.